This T cell receptor (beta chain) appears in the sequencing data of a study of T cell repertoires in cytomegalovirus infection. About the study: As its CMV epitopes, the study selected recently identified HLA-C-restricted and well-studied HLA-B-restricted targets. Both a matching HLA type and CMV infection were indicated by public TCR beta signatures.

MiXCR, applied by TCRdb to the reads, yields one record per CDR3 protein. The table records a few hundred thousand distinct CDR3 sequences, 30% to 35% of them present only once. Study-level findings and limits: It was HLA-C-restricted CMV-specific TCR beta clonotypes that dominated the response ex vivo. Carriers of CMV and the relevant HLA type were discriminated by public TCR beta frequency.

This clonotype was seen ten or more times. Its antigen is still unknown. This CDR3 contains 15 residues. Germline-derived CDR1 and CDR2 are SGHTA and FQGNSA. J was trimmed by 4 bases and V by 7 bases; bases with no gene match: 7. The V and J genes are TRBV7-2 and TRBJ2-5, with 12 positions matching TRBD1. The starting material was cultured PBMCs, obtained from culture after CMV antigen stimulation. The TCR originated in a human donor in good health (CMV status not recorded). Some clones in this sample may be carry-over from other donors' samples. CDR3 nucleotide sequence: TGTGCCAGCACCTTGCCGGGACAGGGGGCAGAGACCCAGTACTTC. Translating it yields CASTLPGQGAETQYF.